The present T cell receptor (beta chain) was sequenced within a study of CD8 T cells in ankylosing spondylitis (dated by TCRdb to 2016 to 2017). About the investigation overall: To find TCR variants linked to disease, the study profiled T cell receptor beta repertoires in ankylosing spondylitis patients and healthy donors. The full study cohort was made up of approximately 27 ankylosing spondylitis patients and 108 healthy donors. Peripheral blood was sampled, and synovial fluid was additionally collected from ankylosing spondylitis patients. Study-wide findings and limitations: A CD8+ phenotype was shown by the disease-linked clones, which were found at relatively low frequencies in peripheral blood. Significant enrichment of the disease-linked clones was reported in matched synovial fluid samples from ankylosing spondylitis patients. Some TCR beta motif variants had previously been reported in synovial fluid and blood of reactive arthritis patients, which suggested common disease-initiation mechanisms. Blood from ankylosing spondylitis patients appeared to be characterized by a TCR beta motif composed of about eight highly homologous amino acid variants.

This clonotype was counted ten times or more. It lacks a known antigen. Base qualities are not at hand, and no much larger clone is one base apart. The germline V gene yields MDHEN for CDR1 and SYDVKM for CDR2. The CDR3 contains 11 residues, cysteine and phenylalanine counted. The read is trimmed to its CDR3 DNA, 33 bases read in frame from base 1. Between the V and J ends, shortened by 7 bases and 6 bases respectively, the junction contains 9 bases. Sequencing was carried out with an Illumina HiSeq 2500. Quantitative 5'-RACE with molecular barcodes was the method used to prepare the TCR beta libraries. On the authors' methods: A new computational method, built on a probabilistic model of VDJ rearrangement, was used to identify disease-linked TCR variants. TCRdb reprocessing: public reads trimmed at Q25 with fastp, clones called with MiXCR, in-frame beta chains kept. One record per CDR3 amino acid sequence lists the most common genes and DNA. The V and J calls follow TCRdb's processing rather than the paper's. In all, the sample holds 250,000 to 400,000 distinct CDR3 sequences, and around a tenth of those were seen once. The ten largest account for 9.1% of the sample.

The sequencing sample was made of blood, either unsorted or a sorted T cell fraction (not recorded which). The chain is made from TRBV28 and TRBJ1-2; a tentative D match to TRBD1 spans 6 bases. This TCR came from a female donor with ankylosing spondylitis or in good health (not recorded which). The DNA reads TGTGCCAGCAATAAGGGGGATGGCTACACCTTC. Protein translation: CASNKGDGYTF.